The entry below describes one T cell receptor beta chain. Participants were aged roughly 18 to 100 years from approximately 25 US areas. Before they entered the study, exposed participants had met a COVID-19 case within 2 weeks. The sample comes from a study of blood T cell repertoires in COVID-19. At the level of the study: Sources were T cells, B-cell-depleted T cells, or PBMCs; the material itself was cDNA or gDNA.

Sequencing was performed with immunoSEQ multiplex PCR; in TCRdb, only in-frame clones are kept and a portion is missing. This table has roughly 430,000 clones, 70% to 90% appearing once. After removal of 6 bases from V and 3 bases from J, the junction contained 7 bases not matched to a gene. The germline CDR1 and CDR2 sequences are SNHLY and FYNNEI. This CDR3 has 14 residues. The TCR sequence derives from a woman between 18 and 29 years old who had been exposed to COVID-19. The source material was PBMCs or T cells enriched from blood (not recorded which). The gene calls are TRBV2 and TRBJ1-2; 7 bases fit TRBD1. The CDR3 sequence: CASRTGTDYYGYTF. The DNA of the CDR3 is TGTGCCAGCAGGACCGGGACAGACTACTATGGCTACACCTTC.